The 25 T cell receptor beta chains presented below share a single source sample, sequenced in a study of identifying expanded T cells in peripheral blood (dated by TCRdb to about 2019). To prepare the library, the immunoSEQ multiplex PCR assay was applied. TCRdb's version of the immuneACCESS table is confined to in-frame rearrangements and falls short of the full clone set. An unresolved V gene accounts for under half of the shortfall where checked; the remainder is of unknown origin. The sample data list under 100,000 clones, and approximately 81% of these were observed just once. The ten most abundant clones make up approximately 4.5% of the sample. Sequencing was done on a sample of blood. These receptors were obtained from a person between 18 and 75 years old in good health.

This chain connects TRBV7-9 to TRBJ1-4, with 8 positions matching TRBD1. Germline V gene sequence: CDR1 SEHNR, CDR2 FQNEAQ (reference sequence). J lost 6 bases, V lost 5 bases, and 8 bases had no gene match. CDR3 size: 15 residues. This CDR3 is CASSVLTGGHEKLFF. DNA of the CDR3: TGTGCCAGCAGCGTCTTAACAGGGGGGCATGAAAAACTGTTTTTT.

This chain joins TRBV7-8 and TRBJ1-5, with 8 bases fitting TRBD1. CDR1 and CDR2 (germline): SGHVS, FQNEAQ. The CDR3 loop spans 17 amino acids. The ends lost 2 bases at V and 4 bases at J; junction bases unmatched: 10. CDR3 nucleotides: TGTGCCAGCAGCTTACTTAGGACAGGGCTGGGGAATCAGCCCCAGCATTTT. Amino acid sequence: CASSLLRTGLGNQPQHF.

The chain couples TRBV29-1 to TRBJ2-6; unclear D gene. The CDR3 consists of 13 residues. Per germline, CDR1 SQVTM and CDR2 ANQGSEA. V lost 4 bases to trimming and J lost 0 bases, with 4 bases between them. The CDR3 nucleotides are TGCAGCGTTGCGCACTCTGGGGCCAACGTCCTGACTTTC. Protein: CSVAHSGANVLTF.

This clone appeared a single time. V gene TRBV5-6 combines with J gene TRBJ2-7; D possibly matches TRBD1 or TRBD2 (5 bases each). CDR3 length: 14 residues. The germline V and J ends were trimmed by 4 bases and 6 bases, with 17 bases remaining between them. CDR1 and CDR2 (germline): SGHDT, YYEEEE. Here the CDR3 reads CASSNGDGVGEQYF. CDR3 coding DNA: TGTGCCAGCAGCAACGGGGACGGTGTGGGCGAGCAGTACTTC.

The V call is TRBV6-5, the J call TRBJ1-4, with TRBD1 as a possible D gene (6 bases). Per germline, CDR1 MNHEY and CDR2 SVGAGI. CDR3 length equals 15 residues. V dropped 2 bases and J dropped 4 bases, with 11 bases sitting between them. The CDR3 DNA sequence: TGTGCCAGCAGTTACGGGACACGGAATAATGAAAAACTGTTTTTT. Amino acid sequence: CASSYGTRNNEKLFF.

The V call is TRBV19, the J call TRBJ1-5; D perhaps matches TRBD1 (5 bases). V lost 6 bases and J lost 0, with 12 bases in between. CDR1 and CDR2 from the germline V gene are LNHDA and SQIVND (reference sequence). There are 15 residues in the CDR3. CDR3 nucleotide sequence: TGTGCCAGTAGCCCCCAGGGAGTTAGCAATCAGCCCCAGCATTTT. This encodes CASSPQGVSNQPQHF.

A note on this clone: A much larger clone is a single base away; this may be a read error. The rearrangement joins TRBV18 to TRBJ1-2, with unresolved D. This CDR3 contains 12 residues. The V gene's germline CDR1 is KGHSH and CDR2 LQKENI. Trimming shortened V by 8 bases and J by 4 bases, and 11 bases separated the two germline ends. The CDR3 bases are TGTGCCAGCCCATCGGACGTCTATGGCTACACCTTC. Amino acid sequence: CASPSDVYGYTF.

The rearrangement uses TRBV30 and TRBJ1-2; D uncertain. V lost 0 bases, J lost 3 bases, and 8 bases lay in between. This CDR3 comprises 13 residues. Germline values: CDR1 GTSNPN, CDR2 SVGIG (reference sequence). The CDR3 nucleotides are TGTGCCTGGAGTGTGTCGGTGGACTATGGCTACACCTTC. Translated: CAWSVSVDYGYTF.

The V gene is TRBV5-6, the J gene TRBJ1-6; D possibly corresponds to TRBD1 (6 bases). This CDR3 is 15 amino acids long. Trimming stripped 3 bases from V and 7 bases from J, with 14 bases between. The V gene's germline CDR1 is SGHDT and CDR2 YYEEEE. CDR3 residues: CASSSRDNGNSPLHF. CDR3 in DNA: TGTGCCAGCAGCTCGAGGGACAACGGCAATTCACCCCTCCACTTT.

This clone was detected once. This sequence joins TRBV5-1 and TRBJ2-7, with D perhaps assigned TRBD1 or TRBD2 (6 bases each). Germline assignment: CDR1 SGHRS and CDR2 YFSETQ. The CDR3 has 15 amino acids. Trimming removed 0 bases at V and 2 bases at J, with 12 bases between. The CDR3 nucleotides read TGCGCCAGCAGCTTGGTAGGGGGGTTCGCCTACGAGCAGTACTTC. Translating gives CASSLVGGFAYEQYF.

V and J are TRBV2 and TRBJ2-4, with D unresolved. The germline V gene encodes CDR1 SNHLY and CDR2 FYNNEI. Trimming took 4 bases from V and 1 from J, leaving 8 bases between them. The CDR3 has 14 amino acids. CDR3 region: CASSGGFAKNIQYF. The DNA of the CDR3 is TGTGCCAGCAGTGGGGGTTTCGCCAAAAACATTCAGTACTTC.

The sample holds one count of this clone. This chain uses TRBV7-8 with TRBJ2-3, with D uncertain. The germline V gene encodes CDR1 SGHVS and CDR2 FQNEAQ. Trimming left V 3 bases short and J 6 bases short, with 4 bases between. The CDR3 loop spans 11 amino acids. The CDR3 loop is CASSFGDTQYF. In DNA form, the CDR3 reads TGTGCCAGCAGCTTCGGGGATACGCAGTATTTT.

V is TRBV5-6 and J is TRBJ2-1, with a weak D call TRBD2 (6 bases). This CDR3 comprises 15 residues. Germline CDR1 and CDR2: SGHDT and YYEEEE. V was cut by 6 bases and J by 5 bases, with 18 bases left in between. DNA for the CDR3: TGTGCCAGCATACAGGAGGGTTCGATCGACAATGAGCAGTTCTTC. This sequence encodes CASIQEGSIDNEQFF.

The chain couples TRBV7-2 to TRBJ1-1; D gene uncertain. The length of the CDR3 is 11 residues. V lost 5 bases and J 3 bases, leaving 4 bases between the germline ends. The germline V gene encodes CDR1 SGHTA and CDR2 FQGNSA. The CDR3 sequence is CASSPYTEAFF. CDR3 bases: TGTGCCAGCAGCCCCTACACTGAAGCTTTCTTT.

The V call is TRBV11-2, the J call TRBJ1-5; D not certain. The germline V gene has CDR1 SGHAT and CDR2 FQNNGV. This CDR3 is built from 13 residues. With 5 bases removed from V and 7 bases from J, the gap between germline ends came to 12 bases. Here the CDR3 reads CASSPTVWQPQHF. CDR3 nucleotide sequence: TGTGCCAGCAGCCCCACCGTGTGGCAGCCCCAGCATTTT. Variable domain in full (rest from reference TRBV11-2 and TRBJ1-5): EAGVAQSPRYKIIEKRQSVAFWCNPISGHATLYWYQQILGQGPKLLIQFQNNGVVDDSQLPKDRFSAERLKGVDSTLKIQPAKLEDSAVYLCASSPTVWQPQHFGDGTRLSIL.

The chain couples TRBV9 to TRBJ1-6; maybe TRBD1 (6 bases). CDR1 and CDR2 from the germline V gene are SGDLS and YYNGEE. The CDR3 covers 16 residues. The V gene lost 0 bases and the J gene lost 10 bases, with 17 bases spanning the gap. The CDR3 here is CASSVGGQGRNSPLHF. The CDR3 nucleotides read TGTGCCAGCAGCGTAGGTGGCCAGGGGCGCAACTCACCCCTCCACTTT.

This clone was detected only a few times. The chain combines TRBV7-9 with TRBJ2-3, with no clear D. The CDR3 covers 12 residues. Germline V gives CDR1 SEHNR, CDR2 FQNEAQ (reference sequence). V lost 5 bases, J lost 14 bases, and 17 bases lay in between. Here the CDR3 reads CASSPETSSGYF. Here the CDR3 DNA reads TGTGCCAGCAGCCCCGAGACGAGTTCGGGGTATTTT.

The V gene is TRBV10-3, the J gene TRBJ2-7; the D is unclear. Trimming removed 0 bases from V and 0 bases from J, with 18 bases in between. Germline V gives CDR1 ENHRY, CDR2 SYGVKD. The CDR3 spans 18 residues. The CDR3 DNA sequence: TGTGCCATCAGTGAGTCGTATACCAACTACCTAGGCTCCTACGAGCAGTACTTC. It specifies CAISESYTNYLGSYEQYF.

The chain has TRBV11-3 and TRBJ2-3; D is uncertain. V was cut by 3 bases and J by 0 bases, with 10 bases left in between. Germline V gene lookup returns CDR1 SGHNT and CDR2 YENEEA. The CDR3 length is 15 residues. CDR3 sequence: CASSFRRYSTDTQYF. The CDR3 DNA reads TGTGCCAGCAGCTTTAGACGATATAGCACAGATACGCAGTATTTT.

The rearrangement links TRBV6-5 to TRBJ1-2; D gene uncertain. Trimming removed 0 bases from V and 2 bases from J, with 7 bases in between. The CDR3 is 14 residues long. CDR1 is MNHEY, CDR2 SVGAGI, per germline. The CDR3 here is CASSYSGVNYGYTF. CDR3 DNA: TGTGCCAGCAGTTACTCTGGGGTAAACTATGGCTACACCTTC.

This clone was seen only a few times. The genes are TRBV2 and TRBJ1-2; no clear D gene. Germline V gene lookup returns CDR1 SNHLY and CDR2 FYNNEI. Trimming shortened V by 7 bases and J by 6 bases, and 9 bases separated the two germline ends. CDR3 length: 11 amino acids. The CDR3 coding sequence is TGTGCCAGCAATTTACGGGATGGCTACACCTTC. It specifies CASNLRDGYTF.

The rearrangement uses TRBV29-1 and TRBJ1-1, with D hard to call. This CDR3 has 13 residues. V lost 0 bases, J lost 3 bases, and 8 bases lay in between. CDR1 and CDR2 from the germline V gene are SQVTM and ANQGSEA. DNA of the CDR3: TGCAGCGTTGAAGATCTAGATCACACTGAAGCTTTCTTT. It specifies CSVEDLDHTEAFF.

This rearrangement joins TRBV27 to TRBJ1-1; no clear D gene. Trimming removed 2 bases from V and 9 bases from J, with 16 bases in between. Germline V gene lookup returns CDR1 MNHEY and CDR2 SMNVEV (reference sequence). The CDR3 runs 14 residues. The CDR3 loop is CASSLGVGGWKAFF. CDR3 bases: TGTGCCAGCAGTTTAGGGGTTGGTGGTTGGAAAGCTTTCTTT.

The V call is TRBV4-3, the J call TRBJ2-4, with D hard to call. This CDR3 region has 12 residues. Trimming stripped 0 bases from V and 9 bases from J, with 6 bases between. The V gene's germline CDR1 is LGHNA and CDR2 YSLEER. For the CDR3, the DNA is TGCGCCAGCAGCCAAGATCGCGGCATTCAGTACTTC. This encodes CASSQDRGIQYF.

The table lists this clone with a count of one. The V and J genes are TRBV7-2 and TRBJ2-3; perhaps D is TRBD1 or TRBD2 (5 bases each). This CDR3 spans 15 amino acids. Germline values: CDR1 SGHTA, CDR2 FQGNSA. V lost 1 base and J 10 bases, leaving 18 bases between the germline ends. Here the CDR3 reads CASSLDGAPGRPQYF. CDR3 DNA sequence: TGTGCCAGCAGCTTAGATGGCGCACCGGGACGTCCGCAGTATTTT.